A selection of T cell receptor beta chains follows, all from one sample in a study of blood T cells in healthy people across ages. From the 5' RACE reads, TCRdb called clonotypes with MiXCR, one entry per CDR3 protein. The sample holds hundreds of thousands of distinct CDR3 sequences; 62% are singletons and the top ten take around 30%. Source material: blood. These receptors all stem from a man aged 30 to 39 in good health. Each CDR3 is given with its conserved first and last residue. The D gene is left open where the match is weak. Clone size is stated in some rows and not others, as once, few, many or a class when expanded.

j_call	clone_size	v_call	d_call	cdr3_aa	cdr3_nt
TRBJ2-7	few	TRBV12-3/TRBV12-4	NA	CASSYASDSKQYF	TGTGCCAGCAGTTACGCTAGCGATTCAAAGCAGTACTTC
TRBJ1-5	NA	TRBV12-3/TRBV12-4	NA	CASSSSSNQPQHF	TGTGCCAGCAGTTCCAGTAGCAATCAGCCCCAGCATTTT
TRBJ2-1	few	TRBV29-1	NA	CSLLKEGSPSSYNEQFF	TGCAGCCTTCTCAAGGAGGGGTCGCCCAGCTCCTACAATGAGCAGTTCTTC
TRBJ2-7	NA	TRBV4-1	NA	CASTSRAKRAYEQYF	TGCGCCAGCACCTCAAGGGCCAAACGAGCCTACGAGCAGTACTTC
TRBJ2-7	few	TRBV9	NA	CASSPQVGGGYEQYF	TGTGCCAGCAGCCCCCAGGTCGGGGGAGGCTACGAGCAGTACTTC
TRBJ2-3	NA	TRBV6-5	NA	CASSPRGSTDTQYF	TGTGCCAGCAGCCCGAGGGGGAGCACAGATACGCAGTATTTT
TRBJ2-4	NA	TRBV12-3/TRBV12-4	TRBD1	CASSWRDRDAKNIQYF	TGTGCCAGCAGTTGGCGGGACAGGGACGCCAAAAACATTCAGTACTTC
TRBJ2-5	once	TRBV7-9	NA	CASSKDRLEETQYF	TGTGCCAGCAGCAAAGACAGGTTAGAAGAGACCCAGTACTTC
TRBJ2-5	NA	TRBV4-2	TRBD2	CASSQEASGGWETQYF	TGTGCCAGCAGCCAAGAAGCTAGCGGGGGGTGGGAGACCCAGTACTTC
TRBJ2-3	NA	TRBV28	TRBD2	CASSQTLAVSTDTQYF	TGTGCCAGCAGTCAAACACTAGCGGTTAGCACAGATACGCAGTATTTT
TRBJ2-5	NA	TRBV10-3	NA	CAISGLAGGIQETQYF	TGTGCCATCAGTGGCTTGGCCGGGGGAATACAAGAGACCCAGTACTTC
TRBJ2-1	NA	TRBV3-1	TRBD2	CASSQGIAGPYNEQFF	TGTGCCAGCAGCCAGGGGATAGCGGGGCCGTACAATGAGCAGTTCTTC